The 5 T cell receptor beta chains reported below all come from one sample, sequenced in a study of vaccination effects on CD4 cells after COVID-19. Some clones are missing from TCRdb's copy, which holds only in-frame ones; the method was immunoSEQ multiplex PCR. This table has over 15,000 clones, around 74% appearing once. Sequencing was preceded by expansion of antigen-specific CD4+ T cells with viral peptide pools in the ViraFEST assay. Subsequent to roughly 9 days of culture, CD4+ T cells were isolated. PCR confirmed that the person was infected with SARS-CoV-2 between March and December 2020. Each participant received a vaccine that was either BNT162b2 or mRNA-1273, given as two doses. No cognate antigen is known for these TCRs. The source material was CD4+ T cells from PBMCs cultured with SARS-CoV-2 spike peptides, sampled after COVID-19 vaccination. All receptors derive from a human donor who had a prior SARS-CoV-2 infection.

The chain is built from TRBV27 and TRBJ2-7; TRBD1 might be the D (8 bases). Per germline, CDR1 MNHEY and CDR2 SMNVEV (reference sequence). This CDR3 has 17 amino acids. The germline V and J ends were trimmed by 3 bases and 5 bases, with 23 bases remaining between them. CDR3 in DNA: TGTGCCAGCAGTTTCACGAGGACAGGGAGGGCTGTCCACGAGCAGTACTTC. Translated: CASSFTRTGRAVHEQYF.

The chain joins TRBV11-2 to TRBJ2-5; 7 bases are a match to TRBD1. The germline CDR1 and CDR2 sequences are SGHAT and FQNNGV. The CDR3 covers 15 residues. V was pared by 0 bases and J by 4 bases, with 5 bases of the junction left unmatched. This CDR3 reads CASSLDISGGETQYF. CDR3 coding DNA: TGTGCCAGCAGCTTAGATATATCAGGGGGAGAGACCCAGTACTTC.

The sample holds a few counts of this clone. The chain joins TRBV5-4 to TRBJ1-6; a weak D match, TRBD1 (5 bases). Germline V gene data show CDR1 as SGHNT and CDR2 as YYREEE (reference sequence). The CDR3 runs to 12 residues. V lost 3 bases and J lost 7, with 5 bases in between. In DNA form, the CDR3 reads TGTGCCAGCAGCTGGGACAATTCACCCCTCCACTTT. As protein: CASSWDNSPLHF.

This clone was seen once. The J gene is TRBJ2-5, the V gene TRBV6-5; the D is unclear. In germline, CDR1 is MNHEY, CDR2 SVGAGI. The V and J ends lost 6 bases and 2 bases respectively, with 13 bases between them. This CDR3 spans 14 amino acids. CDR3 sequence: CASRRRPLQETQYF. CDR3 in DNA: TGTGCCAGCAGAAGGCGTCCTTTGCAAGAGACCCAGTACTTC.

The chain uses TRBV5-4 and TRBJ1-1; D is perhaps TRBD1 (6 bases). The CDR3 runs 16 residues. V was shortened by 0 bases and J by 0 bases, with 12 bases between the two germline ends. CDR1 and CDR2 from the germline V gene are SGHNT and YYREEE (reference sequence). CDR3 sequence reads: CASSLVGAIMNTEAFF. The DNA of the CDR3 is TGTGCCAGCAGCTTGGTGGGGGCGATCATGAACACTGAAGCTTTCTTT.